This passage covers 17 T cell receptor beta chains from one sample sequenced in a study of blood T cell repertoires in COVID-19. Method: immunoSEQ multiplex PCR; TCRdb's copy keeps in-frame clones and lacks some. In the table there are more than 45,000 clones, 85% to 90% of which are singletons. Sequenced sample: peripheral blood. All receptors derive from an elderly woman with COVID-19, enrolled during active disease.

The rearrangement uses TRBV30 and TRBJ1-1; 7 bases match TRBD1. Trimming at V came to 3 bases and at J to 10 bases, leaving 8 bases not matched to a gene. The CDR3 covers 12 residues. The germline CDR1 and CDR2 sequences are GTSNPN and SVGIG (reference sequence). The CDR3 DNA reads TGTGCCTGGAGCGTTGACAGGGATAGAGCTTTCTTT. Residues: CAWSVDRDRAFF.

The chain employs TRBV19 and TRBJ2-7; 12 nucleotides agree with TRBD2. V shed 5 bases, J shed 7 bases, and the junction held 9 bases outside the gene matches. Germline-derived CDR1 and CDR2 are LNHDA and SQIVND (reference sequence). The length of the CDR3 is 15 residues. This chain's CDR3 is CASSSRLAGVGEQYF. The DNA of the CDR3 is TGTGCCAGTAGTTCCCGACTAGCGGGGGTCGGGGAGCAGTACTTC.

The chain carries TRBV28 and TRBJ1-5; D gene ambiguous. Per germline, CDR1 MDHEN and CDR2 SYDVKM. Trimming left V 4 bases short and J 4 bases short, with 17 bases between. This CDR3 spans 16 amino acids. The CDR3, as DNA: TGTGCCAGCAGTTCCGCCAACCCCCCGGGAAATCAGCCCCAGCATTTT. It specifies CASSSANPPGNQPQHF.

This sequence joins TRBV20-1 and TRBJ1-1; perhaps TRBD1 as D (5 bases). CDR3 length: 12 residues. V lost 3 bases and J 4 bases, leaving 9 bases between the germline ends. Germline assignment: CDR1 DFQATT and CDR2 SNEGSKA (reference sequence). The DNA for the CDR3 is TGCAGTGCTAGTTGGAGGGGCACTGAAGCTTTCTTT. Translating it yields CSASWRGTEAFF.

In DNA, the CDR3 is TGTGCCAGCAGGGGGGACAGCGAGAACACTGAAGCTTTCTTT. Translation: CASRGDSENTEAFF. J is TRBJ1-1 and V is TRBV2; 7 nucleotides align to TRBD1. V lost 6 bases to trimming and J lost 1 base; unmatched junction nucleotides: 5. The V gene's germline CDR1 is SNHLY and CDR2 FYNNEI. CDR3 length equals 14 residues.

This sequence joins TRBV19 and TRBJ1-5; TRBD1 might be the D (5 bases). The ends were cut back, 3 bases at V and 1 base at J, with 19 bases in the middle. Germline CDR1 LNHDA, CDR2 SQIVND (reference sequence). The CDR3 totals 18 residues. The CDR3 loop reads CASSMGWGTGISNQPQHF. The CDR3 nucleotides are TGTGCCAGTAGTATGGGGTGGGGGACTGGGATAAGCAATCAGCCCCAGCATTTT.

The CDR3 coding sequence is TGTGCCAGCTCACCACCGGGCCCGCTAAGCACAGATACGCAGTATTTT. Translation: CASSPPGPLSTDTQYF. This chain links TRBV18 with TRBJ2-3, with D unresolved. V dropped 0 bases and J dropped 0 bases, with 10 bases sitting between them. The CDR3 contains 16 residues. Germline CDR1 and CDR2: KGHSH and LQKENI.

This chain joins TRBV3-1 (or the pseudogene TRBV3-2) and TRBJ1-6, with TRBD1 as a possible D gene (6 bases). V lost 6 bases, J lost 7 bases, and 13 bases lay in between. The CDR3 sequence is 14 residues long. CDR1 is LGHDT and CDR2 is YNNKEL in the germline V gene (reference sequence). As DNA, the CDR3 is TGTGCCAGCAGTCTAAGACAGGAGAATTCACCCCTCCACTTT. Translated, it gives CASSLRQENSPLHF.

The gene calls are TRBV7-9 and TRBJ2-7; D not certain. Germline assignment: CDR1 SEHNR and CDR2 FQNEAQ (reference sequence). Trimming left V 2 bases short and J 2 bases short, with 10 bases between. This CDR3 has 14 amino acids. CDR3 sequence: CASSLPFPPYEQYF. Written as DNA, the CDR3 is TGTGCCAGCAGCTTACCCTTTCCCCCCTACGAGCAGTACTTC.

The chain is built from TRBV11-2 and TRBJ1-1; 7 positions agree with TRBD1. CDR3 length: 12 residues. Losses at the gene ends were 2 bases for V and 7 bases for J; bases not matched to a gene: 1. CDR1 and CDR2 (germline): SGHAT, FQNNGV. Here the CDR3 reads CASSLPGGEAFF. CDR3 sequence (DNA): TGTGCCAGCAGCTTACCAGGGGGTGAAGCTTTCTTT.

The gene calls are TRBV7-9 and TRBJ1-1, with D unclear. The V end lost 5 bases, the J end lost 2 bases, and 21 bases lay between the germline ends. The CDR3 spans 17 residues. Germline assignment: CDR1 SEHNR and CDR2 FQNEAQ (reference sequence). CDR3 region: CASSLPQTREQNTEAFF. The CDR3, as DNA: TGTGCCAGCAGCCTCCCCCAGACCCGGGAGCAAAACACTGAAGCTTTCTTT.

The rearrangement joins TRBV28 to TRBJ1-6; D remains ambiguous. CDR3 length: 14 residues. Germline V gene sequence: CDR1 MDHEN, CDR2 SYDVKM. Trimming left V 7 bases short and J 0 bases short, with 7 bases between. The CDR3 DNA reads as TGTGCCAGCACACCGAGCTCCTATAATTCACCCCTCCACTTT. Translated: CASTPSSYNSPLHF.

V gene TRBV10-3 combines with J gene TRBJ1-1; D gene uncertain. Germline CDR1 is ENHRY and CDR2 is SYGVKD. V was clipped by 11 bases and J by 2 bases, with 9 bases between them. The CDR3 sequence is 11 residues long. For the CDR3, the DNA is TGTGCCGCGGGAGCTAACACTGAAGCTTTCTTT. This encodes CAAGANTEAFF.

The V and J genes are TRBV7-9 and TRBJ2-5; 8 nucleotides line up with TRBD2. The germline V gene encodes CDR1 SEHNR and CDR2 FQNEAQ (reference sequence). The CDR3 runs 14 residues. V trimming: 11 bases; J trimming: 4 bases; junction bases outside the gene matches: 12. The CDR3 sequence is CAVRRVAGTETQYF. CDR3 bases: TGTGCCGTCCGGAGGGTAGCGGGAACAGAGACCCAGTACTTC.

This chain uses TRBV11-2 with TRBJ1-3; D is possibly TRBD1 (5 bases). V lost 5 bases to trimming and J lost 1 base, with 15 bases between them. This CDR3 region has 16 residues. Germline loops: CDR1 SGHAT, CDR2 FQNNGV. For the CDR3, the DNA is TGTGCCAGCAGCGAACGACAGATTTATTCTGGAAACACCATATATTTT. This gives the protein CASSERQIYSGNTIYF.

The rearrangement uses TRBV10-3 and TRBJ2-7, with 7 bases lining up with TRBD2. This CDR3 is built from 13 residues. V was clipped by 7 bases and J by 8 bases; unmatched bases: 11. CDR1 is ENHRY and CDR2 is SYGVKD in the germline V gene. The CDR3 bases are TGTGCCATCAACGGGGGAGGGAATGTAAAGCAGTACTTC. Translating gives CAINGGGNVKQYF.

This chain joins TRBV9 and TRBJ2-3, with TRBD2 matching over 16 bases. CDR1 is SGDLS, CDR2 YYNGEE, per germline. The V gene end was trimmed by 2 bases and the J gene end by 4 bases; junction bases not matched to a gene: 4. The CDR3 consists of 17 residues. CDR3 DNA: TGTGCCAGCAGCGTGGGACTAGCGGGGGGGCCGTCAGATACGCAGTATTTT. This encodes CASSVGLAGGPSDTQYF.